One sample yielded the 5 T cell receptor beta chains listed below, sequenced in a study of identical twins. One entry per CDR3 protein, called by TCRdb with MiXCR from the 5' RACE reads. The sample shows hundreds of thousands of distinct CDR3 sequences, 11% to 15% of them seen only once. Specimen: memory (CD45RO+) T cells sorted from blood. Receptor source: a woman aged 18 to 35 in good health.

V is TRBV15 and J is TRBJ1-5, with 7 bases identical to TRBD1. V was pared by 1 base and J by 10 bases, with 7 bases of the junction left unmatched. The germline gives CDR1 LNHNV, CDR2 YYDKDF (reference sequence). The CDR3 spans 14 residues. This chain's CDR3 is CATSRGSGGQPQHF. The CDR3 DNA reads as TGTGCCACCAGCAGAGGATCAGGGGGGCAACCCCAGCATTTT.

This chain uses TRBV15 with TRBJ2-7; 9 nucleotides line up with TRBD2. CDR1 is LNHNV and CDR2 is YYDKDF in the germline V gene (reference sequence). The CDR3 length is 15 residues. V lost 2 bases to trimming and J lost 6 bases; unmatched junction nucleotides: 8. The CDR3 sequence: CATSRHLAGKSEQYF. CDR3 DNA: TGTGCCACCAGCAGACATCTAGCGGGGAAAAGCGAGCAGTACTTC. The complete variable domain, with remaining parts taken from reference TRBV15 and TRBJ2-7, reads DAMVIQNPRYQVTQFGKPVTLSCSQTLNHNVMYWYQQKSSQAPKLLFHYYDKDFNNEADTPDNFQSRRPNTSFCFLDIRSPGLGDTAMYLCATSRHLAGKSEQYFGPGTRLTVT.

The CDR3 reads CASSYSGQQETQYF. The CDR3 DNA is TGTGCCAGCAGTTACTCTGGGCAGCAAGAGACCCAGTACTTC. The rearrangement joins TRBV6-5 to TRBJ2-5; D is uncertain. The germline V and J ends were trimmed by 0 bases and 2 bases, with 7 bases remaining between them. CDR3 length: 14 residues. CDR1 is MNHEY, CDR2 SVGAGI, per germline.

This clonotype was seen a few times. The V gene is TRBV5-1, the J gene TRBJ1-1, with unresolved D. Trimming pared 2 bases from V and 1 base from J, leaving 9 bases between. Germline CDR1 SGHRS, CDR2 YFSETQ. The CDR3 extends over 14 amino acids. CDR3 residues: CASSFSLGNTEAFF. The DNA of the CDR3 is TGCGCCAGCAGCTTCAGCCTGGGGAACACTGAAGCTTTCTTT. Using reference TRBV5-1 and TRBJ1-1 for the parts outside the CDR3, the full variable domain is KAGVTQTPRYLIKTRGQQVTLSCSPISGHRSVSWYQQTPGQGLQFLFEYFSETQRNKGNFPGRFSGRQFSNSRSEMNVSTLELGDSALYLCASSFSLGNTEAFFGQGTRLTVV.

V gene TRBV20-1 combines with J gene TRBJ1-2, with TRBD1 identical over 7 bases. Germline trimming cut 3 bases from V and 2 bases from J; bases unmatched to any gene: 6. Looked up from germline, CDR1 is DFQATT and CDR2 is SNEGSKA (reference sequence). The CDR3 has 14 residues. The CDR3 DNA reads TGCAGTGCTAGTCACAACAGGGGAAACTATGGCTACACCTTC. As protein: CSASHNRGNYGYTF.